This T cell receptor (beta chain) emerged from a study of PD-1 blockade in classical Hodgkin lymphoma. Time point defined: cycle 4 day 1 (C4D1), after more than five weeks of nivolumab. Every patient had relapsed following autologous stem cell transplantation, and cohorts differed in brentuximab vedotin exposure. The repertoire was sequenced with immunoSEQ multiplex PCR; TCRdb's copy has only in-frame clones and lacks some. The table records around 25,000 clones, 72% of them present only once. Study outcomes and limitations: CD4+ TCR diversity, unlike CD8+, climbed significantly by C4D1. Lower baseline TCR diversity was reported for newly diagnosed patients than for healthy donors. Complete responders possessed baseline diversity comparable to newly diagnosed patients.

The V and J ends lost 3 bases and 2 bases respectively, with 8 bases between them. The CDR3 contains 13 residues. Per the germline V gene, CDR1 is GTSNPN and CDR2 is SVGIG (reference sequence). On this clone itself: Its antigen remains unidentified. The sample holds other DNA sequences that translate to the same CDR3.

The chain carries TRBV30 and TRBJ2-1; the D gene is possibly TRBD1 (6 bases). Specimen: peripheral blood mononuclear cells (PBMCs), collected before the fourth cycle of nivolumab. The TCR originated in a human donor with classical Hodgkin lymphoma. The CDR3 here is CAWSGQTYNEQFF. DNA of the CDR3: TGTGCCTGGAGCGGACAGACCTACAATGAGCAGTTCTTC.